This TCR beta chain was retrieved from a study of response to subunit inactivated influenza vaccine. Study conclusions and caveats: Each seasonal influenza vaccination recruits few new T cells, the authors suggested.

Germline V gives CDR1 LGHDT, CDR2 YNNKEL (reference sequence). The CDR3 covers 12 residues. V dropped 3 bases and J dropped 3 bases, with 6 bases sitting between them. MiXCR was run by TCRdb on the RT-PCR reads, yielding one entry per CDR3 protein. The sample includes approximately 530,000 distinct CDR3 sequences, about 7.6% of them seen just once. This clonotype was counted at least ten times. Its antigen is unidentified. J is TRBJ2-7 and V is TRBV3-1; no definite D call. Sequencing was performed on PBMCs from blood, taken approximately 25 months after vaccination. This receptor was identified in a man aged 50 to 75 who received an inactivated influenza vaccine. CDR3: CASSQADYEQYF. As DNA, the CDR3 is TGTGCCAGCAGCCAGGCAGACTACGAGCAGTACTTC.